This is a list of T cell receptor beta chains from one sample in a study of read filtering for tumor transcriptome and immune sequencing. TCRdb re-called the reads through MiXCR, storing one row per CDR3 protein. The sample shows fewer than 100,000 distinct CDR3 sequences, around an eighth of them seen only once. The sample taken for sequencing was a population of CD138-negative cells sorted from bone marrow. These receptor sequences come from a donor at least 40 years old with multiple myeloma. Each CDR3 is given with its conserved first and last residue. D genes are given only for firm matches. Size tells how often a clone was seen (once, few, many) or the class of an expanded clone, and some rows leave it out.

V: TRBV5-1
size: many
D: NA
J: TRBJ2-3
length: 13
DNA: TGCGCCAGCAGCCCAGCTACCACAGATACGCAGTATTTT
CDR3: CASSPATTDTQYF

V: TRBV25-1
size: many
D: TRBD2
J: TRBJ2-2
length: 18
DNA: TGTGCCAGCAGTGACTCTCTAGCGGGAGGACTGAACACCGGGGAGCTGTTTTTT
CDR3: CASSDSLAGGLNTGELFF

V: TRBV9
size: many
D: NA
J: TRBJ1-2
length: 15
DNA: TGTGCCAGCAGCCCCACGACATACGCTCCTTACGGCTACACCTTC
CDR3: CASSPTTYAPYGYTF

V: TRBV11-2
size: many
D: NA
J: TRBJ2-7
length: 12
DNA: TGTGCCAGCAGCCAACAGGGATACGAGCAGTACTTC
CDR3: CASSQQGYEQYF

V: TRBV12-3/TRBV12-4
size: many
D: NA
J: TRBJ2-2
length: 12
DNA: TGTGCCAGCAGTTTAAGGCCCGGGGAGCTGTTTTTT
CDR3: CASSLRPGELFF

V: TRBV3-1
size: many
D: TRBD1
J: TRBJ2-7
length: 15
DNA: TGTGCCAGCAGCCAAGGGACAGGGGGCTCCTACGAGCAGTACTTC
CDR3: CASSQGTGGSYEQYF

V: TRBV19
size: many
D: TRBD1
J: TRBJ2-2
length: 20
DNA: TGTGCCAGTAGTATATCCCCGGGACAGGGGGCGAGGAGGAACACCGGGGAGCTGTTTTTT
CDR3: CASSISPGQGARRNTGELFF

V: TRBV6-1
size: NA
D: TRBD1
J: TRBJ2-2
length: 15
DNA: TGTGCCAGCCCTACCGGGACAGGGTCGGCCGGGGAGCTGTTTTTT
CDR3: CASPTGTGSAGELFF

V: TRBV7-6
size: many
D: NA
J: TRBJ1-6
length: 15
DNA: TGTGCCAGCAGCTTAGGGACCGCTGAAAATTCACCCCTCCACTTT
CDR3: CASSLGTAENSPLHF

V: TRBV29-1
size: many
D: NA
J: TRBJ1-2
length: 11
DNA: TGCAGCGTTGGTCATAACTATGGCTACACCTTC
CDR3: CSVGHNYGYTF

V: TRBV7-2
size: many
D: NA
J: TRBJ1-1
length: 13
DNA: TGTGCCAGCACGTGGGGTCTGAACACTGAAGCTTTCTTT
CDR3: CASTWGLNTEAFF

V: TRBV3-1
size: many
D: NA
J: TRBJ2-7
length: 15
DNA: TGTGCCAGCAGCCTCGGGTTTGTTAGCGGCTACGAGCAGTACTTC
CDR3: CASSLGFVSGYEQYF

V: TRBV11-2
size: NA
D: TRBD1
J: TRBJ1-3
length: 21
DNA: TGTGCCAGCAGCTTCGTGATCCCAGTGGGACAGGGGACCTTCTCTGGAAACACCATATATTTT
CDR3: CASSFVIPVGQGTFSGNTIYF

V: TRBV25-1
size: many
D: TRBD2
J: TRBJ2-7
length: 14
DNA: TGTGCCAGCAGTGATACTAGCGGGAGGTACGAGCAGTACTTC
CDR3: CASSDTSGRYEQYF

V: TRBV19
size: many
D: NA
J: TRBJ2-7
length: 14
DNA: TGTGCCAGTAACCCGACAATGAGCTCCTACGAGCAGTACTTC
CDR3: CASNPTMSSYEQYF

V: TRBV30
size: many
D: NA
J: TRBJ2-2
length: 14
DNA: TGTGCCTGGAGTAAAGAGGTGTGGGGCGGGGAGCTGTTTTTT
CDR3: CAWSKEVWGGELFF

V: TRBV7-2
size: many
D: NA
J: TRBJ1-1
length: 13
DNA: TGTGCCAGCAGCAGGGACCTGAACACTGAAGCTTTCTTT
CDR3: CASSRDLNTEAFF

V: TRBV14
size: many
D: NA
J: TRBJ1-4
length: 15
DNA: TGTGCCAGCAGCCACCTCCGGGGTTCTAATGAAAAACTGTTTTTT
CDR3: CASSHLRGSNEKLFF

V: TRBV29-1
size: many
D: NA
J: TRBJ2-4
length: 12
DNA: TGCAGCGTTGATTCCGAGGGAAACATTCAGTACTTC
CDR3: CSVDSEGNIQYF

V: TRBV10-3
size: many
D: TRBD1
J: TRBJ2-2
length: 15
DNA: TGTGCCATCAGCGGGACAGGTGGGGACACCGGGGAGCTGTTTTTT
CDR3: CAISGTGGDTGELFF

V: TRBV30
size: many
D: NA
J: TRBJ2-3
length: 12
DNA: TGTGCCTGGAGCCTTTCTACAGATACGCAGTATTTT
CDR3: CAWSLSTDTQYF

V: TRBV5-1
size: many
D: NA
J: TRBJ2-1
length: 13
DNA: TGCGCCAGCAGCTCACGACTAGACAATGAGCAGTTCTTC
CDR3: CASSSRLDNEQFF

V: TRBV6-5
size: few
D: NA
J: TRBJ2-7
length: 13
DNA: TGTGCCAGCAGTTACCGACAGCACTACGAGCAGTACTTC
CDR3: CASSYRQHYEQYF

V: TRBV20-1
size: many
D: TRBD2
J: TRBJ2-3
length: 21
DNA: TGCAGTGCTAGAGACCCTAAGATACCGGGACTAGCGGGAGAGGACACAGATACGCAGTATTTT
CDR3: CSARDPKIPGLAGEDTDTQYF

V: TRBV14
size: many
D: NA
J: TRBJ1-1
length: 15
DNA: TGTGCCAGCAGCCGCCGGGGAGCGTTGAACACTGAAGCTTTCTTT
CDR3: CASSRRGALNTEAFF

V: TRBV20-1
size: many
D: TRBD2
J: TRBJ2-1
length: 15
DNA: TGCAGTGCTAGTTCTCTCAGCGGGATAGGGGATGAGCAGTTCTTC
CDR3: CSASSLSGIGDEQFF

V: TRBV7-9
size: NA
D: TRBD1
J: TRBJ1-1
length: 16
DNA: TGTGCCAGCAGCCAGGGGGGGGCCTCTTCCTACACTGAAGCTTTCTTT
CDR3: CASSQGGASSYTEAFF

V: TRBV5-4
size: NA
D: NA
J: TRBJ2-6
length: 17
DNA: TGTGCCAGCAGCAAGCCCGGCGGCGGGTCTGGGGCCAACGTCCTGACTTTC
CDR3: CASSKPGGGSGANVLTF

V: TRBV7-3
size: NA
D: TRBD1
J: TRBJ1-1
length: 13
DNA: TGTGCCAGCAGCGTGACAGGGCTCGCTGTAGCTTTCTTT
CDR3: CASSVTGLAVAFF

V: TRBV30
size: NA
D: NA
J: TRBJ2-2
length: 15
DNA: TGTGCCTGGAGTGTTGGGCTAACTGGCACCGGGGAGCTGTTTTTT
CDR3: CAWSVGLTGTGELFF

V: TRBV10-3
size: many
D: NA
J: TRBJ1-1
length: 11
DNA: TGTGCCGCCGCCGGCGGCACTGAAGCTTTCTTT
CDR3: CAAAGGTEAFF

V: TRBV5-1
size: NA
D: TRBD2
J: TRBJ2-1
length: 17
DNA: TGCGCCAGCAGATTCTTAGCGGGAGGGCCAGTGGGGAATGAGACGTTCTTC
CDR3: CASRFLAGGPVGNETFF

V: TRBV20-1
size: many
D: NA
J: TRBJ1-1
length: 13
DNA: TGCAGTGCTTCCGATTTAATGTACACTGAAGCTTTCTTT
CDR3: CSASDLMYTEAFF

V: TRBV12-3/TRBV12-4
size: many
D: NA
J: TRBJ2-3
length: 15
DNA: TGTGCCAGCAGTTTAACATTATCTAGCACAGATACGCAGTATTTT
CDR3: CASSLTLSSTDTQYF

V: TRBV29-1
size: many
D: TRBD2
J: TRBJ2-1
length: 16
DNA: TGCAGCGTATCCCCCGGGACTAGCGGAGATAACAATGAGCAGTTCTTC
CDR3: CSVSPGTSGDNNEQFF

V: TRBV12-3/TRBV12-4
size: many
D: NA
J: TRBJ2-1
length: 16
DNA: TGTGCCAGCACTCGACCCCCCGGGCCCGGGTACAATGAGCAGTTCTTC
CDR3: CASTRPPGPGYNEQFF

V: TRBV25-1
size: many
D: NA
J: TRBJ2-2
length: 14
DNA: TGTGCCAGCAGAGGGGGGGATCCCCCCGGGGAGCTGTTTTTT
CDR3: CASRGGDPPGELFF

V: TRBV3-1
size: few
D: NA
J: TRBJ1-1
length: 14
DNA: TGTGCCAGCAGCCAAGGAGGGGAGAACACTGAAGCTTTCTTT
CDR3: CASSQGGENTEAFF

V: TRBV6-6
size: many
D: NA
J: TRBJ1-1
length: 13
DNA: TGTGCCAGCACCCTGGGGGGGCAAACTGAAGCTTTCTTT
CDR3: CASTLGGQTEAFF

V: TRBV5-1
size: NA
D: NA
J: TRBJ2-3
length: 15
DNA: TGCGCCAGCAGCTTACAAGCGGCTAGCACAGATACGCAGTGTTTT
CDR3: CASSLQAASTDTQCF

V: TRBV7-9
size: many
D: NA
J: TRBJ1-1
length: 13
DNA: TGTGCCAGCAGCCCTCCGTCAGGCACTGAAGCTTTCTTT
CDR3: CASSPPSGTEAFF

V: TRBV7-9
size: NA
D: TRBD1
J: TRBJ2-7
length: 14
DNA: TGTGCCGGGATCCCGGGACAGGGATCCGGCGAGCAGTACTTC
CDR3: CAGIPGQGSGEQYF

V: TRBV29-1
size: many
D: TRBD2
J: TRBJ2-1
length: 14
DNA: TGCAGCGTCCGGACTAGCGGAATCTACAATGAGCAGTTCTTC
CDR3: CSVRTSGIYNEQFF

V: TRBV20-1
size: many
D: TRBD1
J: TRBJ2-7
length: 12
DNA: TGCAGTGCTAGAGGGGACAGCTACGAGCAGTACTTC
CDR3: CSARGDSYEQYF